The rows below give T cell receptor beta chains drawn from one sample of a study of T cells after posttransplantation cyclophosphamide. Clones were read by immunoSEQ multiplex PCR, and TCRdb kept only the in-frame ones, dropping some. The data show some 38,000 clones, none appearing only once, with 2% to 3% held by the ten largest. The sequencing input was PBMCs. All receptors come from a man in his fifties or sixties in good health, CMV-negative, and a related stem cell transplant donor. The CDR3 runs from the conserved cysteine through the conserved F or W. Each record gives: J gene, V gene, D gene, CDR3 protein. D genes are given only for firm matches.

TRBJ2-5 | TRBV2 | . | CASPTEMQETQYF
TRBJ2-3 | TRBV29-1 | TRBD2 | CSVEGLAGVGWFVDTQYF
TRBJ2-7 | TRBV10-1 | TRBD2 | CASSAGDYYEQYF
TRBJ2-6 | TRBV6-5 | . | CASGGSYSGANVLTF
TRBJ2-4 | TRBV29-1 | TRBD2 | CSVRVAGEVLAKNIQYF
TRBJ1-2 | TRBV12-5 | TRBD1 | CASGRRDRNFNYGYTF
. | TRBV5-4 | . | CASSPAGRAYEQYF
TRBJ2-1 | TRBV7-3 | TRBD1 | CASSYGTGIAEQFF
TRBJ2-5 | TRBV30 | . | CAWSPEETLEETQYF
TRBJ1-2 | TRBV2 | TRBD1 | CASREGQGGGYTF
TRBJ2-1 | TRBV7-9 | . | CASSFGERQFF
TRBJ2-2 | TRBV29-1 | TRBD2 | CSVGAGGGFNTGELFF
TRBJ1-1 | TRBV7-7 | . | CASSLTENTEAFF
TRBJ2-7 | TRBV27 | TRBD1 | CASRLNRGGYEQYF
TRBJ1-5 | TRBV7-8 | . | CASSLVGNQPQHF
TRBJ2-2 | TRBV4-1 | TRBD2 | CASSPGGLAGVGTGELFF
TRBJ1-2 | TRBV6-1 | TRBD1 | CASSSGGGGYYGYTF
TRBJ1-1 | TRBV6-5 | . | CASRLGGGTEAFF
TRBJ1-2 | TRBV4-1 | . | CASSPDLPAAYGYTF
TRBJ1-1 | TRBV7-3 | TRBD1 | CASSSQGAHTEAFF
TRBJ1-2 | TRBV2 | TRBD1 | CASSVDRDYGYTF
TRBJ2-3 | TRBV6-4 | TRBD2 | CASSVAGGATDTQYF
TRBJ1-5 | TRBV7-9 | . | CASSSEFAGVNQPQHF
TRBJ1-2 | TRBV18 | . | CASSPLRDLANYGYTF
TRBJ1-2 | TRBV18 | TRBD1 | CASVRDRDAYGYTF
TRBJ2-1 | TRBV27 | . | CASSHYNEQFF
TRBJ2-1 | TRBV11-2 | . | CASSYTSNEQFF
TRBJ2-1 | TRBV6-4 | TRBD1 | CASSPDRAGSEQFF
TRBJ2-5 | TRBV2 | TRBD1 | CASSESLTGGETQYF
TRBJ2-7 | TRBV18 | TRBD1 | CASSPGTGGGYEQYF
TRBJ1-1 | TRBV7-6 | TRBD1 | CASSAGTGTEAFF
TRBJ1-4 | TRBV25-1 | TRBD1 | CASRSDRGPSEKLFF
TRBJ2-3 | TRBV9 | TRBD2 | CASTGTSGELGDTQYF
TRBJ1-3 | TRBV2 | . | CASSEPIRDTIYF
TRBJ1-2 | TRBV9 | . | CASSVGGGLRYGYTF
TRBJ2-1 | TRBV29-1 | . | CSVEDGGGSSYNEQFF
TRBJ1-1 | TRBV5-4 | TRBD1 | CASSLEYRGTEAFF
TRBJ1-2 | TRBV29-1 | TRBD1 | CSAGQVYGYTF
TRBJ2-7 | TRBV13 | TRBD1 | CASSSHRGYEQYF
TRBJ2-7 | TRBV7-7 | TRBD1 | CASSLRQGANEQYF
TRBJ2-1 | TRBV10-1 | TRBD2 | CASSSGLVYEQFF
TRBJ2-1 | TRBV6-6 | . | CASSYLSLGGNEQFF
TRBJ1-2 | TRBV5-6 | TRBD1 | CASSLDRGQSYYGYTF
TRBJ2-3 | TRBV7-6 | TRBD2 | CASSLGDGGISTDTQYF
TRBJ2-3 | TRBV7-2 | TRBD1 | CASSLWDRSSDTQYF
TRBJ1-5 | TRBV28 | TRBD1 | CASRFDRAYNQPQHF
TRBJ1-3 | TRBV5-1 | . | CASSLGARNTIYF
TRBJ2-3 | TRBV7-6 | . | CASSPRGSPDTQYF
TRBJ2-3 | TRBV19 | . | CASSIDSPSVGTDTQYF
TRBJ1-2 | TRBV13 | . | CASSFGRGYGYTF
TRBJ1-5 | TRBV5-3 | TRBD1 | CARSSLGDRVFDWVSQPQHF
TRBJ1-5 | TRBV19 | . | CASSIRIYQPQHF
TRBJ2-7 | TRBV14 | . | CASSQDHPDSLSSYEQYF
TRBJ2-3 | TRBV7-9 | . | CASSLAFWGTSTDTQYF